This TCR beta chain was documented in a study of T-cell memory formation after mild COVID-19. Regarding the study as a whole: Some clones that responded turned up in pre-infection memory, which suggests that cross-reactive memory joined in. A balance of CD4 and CD8 characterized clones contracting day 15 to 85, whereas later expanders leaned CD4+.

TCRdb reanalysed the 5' RACE reads using MiXCR and keeps one entry per CDR3 protein. The sample carries some 120,000 distinct CDR3 sequences, approximately 16% recorded once. On this clonotype: Antigen: not known.

V was cut by 5 bases and J by 8 bases, with 7 bases left in between. This CDR3 region has 11 residues. Germline CDR1 and CDR2: SGHVS and FQNEAQ. The sequencing input was PBMCs or a T cell subset sorted from them (not recorded which). This chain connects TRBV7-8 to TRBJ2-1; D is uncertain. This sequence was found in an adult woman who had mild COVID-19 (a few samples of this study predate the infection). Cell type and time point are not known. CDR3 sequence reads: CASSQLHEQFF. The CDR3 nucleotides are TGTGCCAGCAGCCAGTTGCATGAGCAGTTCTTC.